These T cell receptor beta chains were read from a single sample in a study of blood T cell repertoires in COVID-19. Method: immunoSEQ multiplex PCR; TCRdb's copy keeps in-frame clones and lacks some. Of 89,000 or so clones detected, more than 70% appear once; the ten largest clones hold less than 3.5%. Material: peripheral blood. Source of these receptors: a middle-aged man with COVID-19, enrolled during active disease. The CDR3 runs from the conserved cysteine through the conserved F or W.

J gene | V gene | CDR3 protein
TRBJ2-7 | TRBV5-4 | CASSPAGLNRGGEQYF
TRBJ1-2 | TRBV29-1 | CSVVGPGSSLTF
TRBJ1-2 | TRBV30 | CASHRGFGYTF
TRBJ1-2 | TRBV6-2/TRBV6-3 | CASSVLQGLRGYTF
TRBJ1-6 | TRBV5-1 | CASSLEQGANSPLHF
TRBJ1-2 | TRBV18 | CASSPETGGYSTF
TRBJ1-1 | TRBV3-1/TRBV3-2 | CASSQDTVNTEAFF
TRBJ1-1 | TRBV27 | CASRTSPGLAFF
TRBJ1-2 | TRBV5-1 | CASSGDSYGYTF
TRBJ2-7 | TRBV19 | CASSIVQEGSYEQYF
TRBJ2-5 | TRBV3-1/TRBV3-2 | CASSQTSVGPGTLNELETQYF
TRBJ2-5 | TRBV30 | CAWSVRGGKETQYF
TRBJ1-6 | TRBV14 | CASSQEGGYNSPLHF
TRBJ1-1 | TRBV7-9 | CASSPGTFMNTEAFF
TRBJ1-3 | TRBV2 | CASSEFVTDSLVGNTIYF
TRBJ1-2 | TRBV9 | CASSVNRGPNYGYTF
TRBJ2-3 | TRBV3-1/TRBV3-2 | CASSQVSDTQYF
TRBJ1-4 | TRBV14 | CASSQGRTNEKLFF
TRBJ1-5 | TRBV6-2/TRBV6-3 | CASSYGQTYSNQPQHF
TRBJ2-7 | TRBV18 | CASSPPSRVEQYF
TRBJ1-2 | TRBV24-1 | CATSDGYRDYGYTF
TRBJ2-5 | TRBV30 | CAWSPRTVRGETQYF
TRBJ1-2 | TRBV4-1 | CASSQDVTGDNYGYTF
TRBJ2-2 | TRBV11-1 | CASSPGVNTGELFF
TRBJ2-1 | TRBV2 | CASKRAGAYYNEQFF
TRBJ2-5 | TRBV2 | CASGRETETQYF
TRBJ2-1 | TRBV15 | CATSRDLGGLAGLQFF
TRBJ2-3 | TRBV24-1 | CATSERQGVGTDTQYF
TRBJ2-2 | TRBV4-1 | CASSQGGQGLGRTGELFF
TRBJ2-5 | TRBV2 | CASSGNSRKETQYF
TRBJ1-2 | TRBV7-9 | CASSDLETTGVDYGYTF
TRBJ1-2 | TRBV7-3 | CASSPGQGVGGYTF
TRBJ1-2 | TRBV28 | CASSLTGRDYGYTF